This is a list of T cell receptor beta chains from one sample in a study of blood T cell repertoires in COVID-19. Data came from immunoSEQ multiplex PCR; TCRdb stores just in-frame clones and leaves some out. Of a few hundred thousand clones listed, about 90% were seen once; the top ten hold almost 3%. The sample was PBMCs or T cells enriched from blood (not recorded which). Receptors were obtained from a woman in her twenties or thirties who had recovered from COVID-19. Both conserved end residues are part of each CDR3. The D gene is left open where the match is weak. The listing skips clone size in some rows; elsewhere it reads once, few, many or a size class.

CDR3: CASWGRGGRETQYF
DNA: TGCGCCAGCTGGGGGCGGGGGGGCCGAGAGACCCAGTACTTC
J: TRBJ2-5
V: TRBV5-1
size: NA
D: TRBD2

CDR3: CASSLDKGDYGYTF
DNA: TGTGCCAGCAGCTTAGACAAGGGAGACTATGGCTACACCTTC
J: TRBJ1-2
V: TRBV7-2
size: NA
D: NA

CDR3: CASRKAGFSYEQYF
DNA: TGTGCCAGCAGAAAAGCCGGGTTCTCCTACGAGCAGTACTTC
J: TRBJ2-7
V: TRBV27
size: once
D: NA

CDR3: CASSSDGRYEQYF
DNA: TGCGCCAGCAGCTCGGACGGGAGATACGAGCAGTACTTC
J: TRBJ2-7
V: TRBV5-1
size: NA
D: NA

CDR3: CASSPIGAATYEQYF
DNA: TGTGCCAGTAGCCCAATTGGGGCCGCCACTTACGAGCAGTACTTC
J: TRBJ2-7
V: TRBV19
size: few
D: NA

CDR3: CASSDGQWDSPLHF
DNA: TGTGCCAGCTCAGACGGACAATGGGATTCACCCCTCCACTTT
J: TRBJ1-6
V: TRBV18
size: NA
D: NA

CDR3: CASSPGGHQETQYF
DNA: TGTGCCAGCAGCCCCGGCGGGCACCAAGAGACCCAGTACTTC
J: TRBJ2-5
V: TRBV7-2
size: NA
D: NA

CDR3: CATSREGTGDTLLAGYTF
DNA: TGTGCCACCAGCAGGGAAGGGACAGGGGATACCTTGTTGGCGGGCTACACCTTC
J: TRBJ1-2
V: TRBV15
size: NA
D: TRBD1

CDR3: CASRPGTGDWTEAFF
DNA: TGTGCCAGCAGGCCCGGGACAGGGGATTGGACTGAAGCTTTCTTT
J: TRBJ1-1
V: TRBV27
size: NA
D: TRBD1

CDR3: CASSYLLFGEPQHF
DNA: TGTGCCAGCAGTTACCTCCTGTTCGGGGAGCCCCAGCATTTT
J: TRBJ1-5
V: TRBV6-5
size: NA
D: NA

CDR3: CASSPRDRGKLFF
DNA: TGTGCCAGCAGCCCTCGGGACAGGGGAAAACTGTTTTTT
J: TRBJ1-4
V: TRBV12-3/TRBV12-4
size: NA
D: TRBD1

CDR3: CASSFFGREVYEQYF
DNA: TGTGCCAGCAGCTTCTTCGGGCGGGAGGTTTACGAGCAGTACTTC
J: TRBJ2-7
V: TRBV5-8
size: NA
D: TRBD2

CDR3: CASSRLTGDLSGANVLTF
DNA: TGTGCCAGCAGCCGCCTAACAGGGGACCTCTCTGGGGCCAACGTCCTGACTTTC
J: TRBJ2-6
V: TRBV11-2
size: few
D: TRBD1

CDR3: CASGTSGNTQYF
DNA: TGTGCCAGCGGGACTAGCGGGAATACGCAGTATTTT
J: TRBJ2-3
V: TRBV27
size: few
D: TRBD2

CDR3: CASSLLRNTGELFF
DNA: TGCGCCAGCAGCTTGCTGAGGAACACCGGGGAGCTGTTTTTT
J: TRBJ2-2
V: TRBV5-1
size: NA
D: NA

CDR3: CASSWGRDRAAGANVLTF
DNA: TGTGCCAGCAGCTGGGGTAGGGACAGGGCCGCTGGGGCCAACGTCCTGACTTTC
J: TRBJ2-6
V: TRBV5-4
size: NA
D: TRBD1